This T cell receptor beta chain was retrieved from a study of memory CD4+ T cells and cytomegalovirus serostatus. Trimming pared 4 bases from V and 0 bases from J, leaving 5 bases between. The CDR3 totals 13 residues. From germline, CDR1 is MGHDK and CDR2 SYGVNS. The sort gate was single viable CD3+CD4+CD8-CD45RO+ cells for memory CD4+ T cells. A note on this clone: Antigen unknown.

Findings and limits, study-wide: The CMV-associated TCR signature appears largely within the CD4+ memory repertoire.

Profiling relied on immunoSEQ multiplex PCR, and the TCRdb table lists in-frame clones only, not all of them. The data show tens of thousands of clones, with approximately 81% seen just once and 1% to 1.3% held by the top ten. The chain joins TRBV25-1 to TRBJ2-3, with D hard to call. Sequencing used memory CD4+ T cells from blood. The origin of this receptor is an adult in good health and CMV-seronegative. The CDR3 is CASSAQSTDTQYF. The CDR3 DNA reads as TGTGCCAGCAGTGCACAGAGCACAGATACGCAGTATTTT.